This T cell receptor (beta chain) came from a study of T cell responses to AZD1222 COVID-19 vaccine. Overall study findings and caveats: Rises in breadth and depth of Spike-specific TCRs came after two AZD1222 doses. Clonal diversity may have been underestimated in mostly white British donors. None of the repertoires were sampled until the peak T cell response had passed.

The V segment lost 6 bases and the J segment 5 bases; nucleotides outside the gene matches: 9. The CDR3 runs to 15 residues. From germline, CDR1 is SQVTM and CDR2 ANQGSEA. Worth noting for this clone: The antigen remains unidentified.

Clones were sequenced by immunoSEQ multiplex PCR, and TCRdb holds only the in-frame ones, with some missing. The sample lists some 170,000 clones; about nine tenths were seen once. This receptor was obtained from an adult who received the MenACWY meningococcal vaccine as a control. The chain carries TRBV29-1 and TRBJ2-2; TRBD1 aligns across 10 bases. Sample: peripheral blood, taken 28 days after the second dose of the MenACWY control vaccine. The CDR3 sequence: CSVDDRGLGTGELFF. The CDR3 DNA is TGCAGCGTCGACGACAGGGGGCTGGGGACCGGGGAGCTGTTTTTT.